The clone carrying this T cell receptor beta chain has ten or more counts. Its target is not known. This CDR3 has 13 amino acids. The V and J ends lost 6 bases and 6 bases respectively, with 15 bases between them. The germline V gene encodes CDR1 SEHNR and CDR2 FQNEAQ (reference sequence). The data were obtained in a study of spatial heterogeneity in lung cancer. Study-level background: When available, follow-up PBMC samples taken a median of approximately two years after resection were sequenced. Study-wide results and limits: Among blood samples, ubiquitous expanded tumor TCRs appeared more at resection than at follow-up.

Using its own MiXCR run on the 5' RACE reads, TCRdb lists one record per CDR3 protein. This sample has under 150,000 distinct CDR3 sequences, with approximately 11% found just once. The time point here: blood at routine non-recurrence follow-up after resection. Sequencing was performed on whole RNA extracted from tumor and nontumor lung tissue, or from frozen PBMC, and the material was left unsorted. The receptor comes from a female donor with early-stage non-small cell lung cancer. The V and J genes are TRBV7-9 and TRBJ2-7; D may be TRBD1 or TRBD2 (5 bases each). This material consisted of PBMCs, taken at follow-up. CDR3 nucleotides: TGTGCCAGCAGTTCCTCGAATGGGGGCGAGCAGTACTTC. Protein product: CASSSSNGGEQYF. The full variable domain, in which reference TRBV7-9 and TRBJ2-7 provide the parts outside the CDR3, is DTGVSQNPRHKITKRGQNVTFRCDPISEHNRLYWYRQTLGQGPEFLTYFQNEAQLEKSRLLSDRFSAERPKGSFSTLEIQRTEQGDSAMYLCASSSSNGGEQYFGPGTRLTVT.